The 20 T cell receptor beta chains given below trace back to one sample, sequenced in a study of identical twins. MiXCR, applied by TCRdb to the 5' RACE reads, yields one record per CDR3 protein. The profile shows about 260,000 distinct CDR3 sequences, approximately 7% of them singletons. A further study also used this sample, focusing on yellow fever vaccine responses in identical twins.

The sample comprised memory (CD45RO+) T cells sorted from blood. Source of these receptors: a woman between 18 and 29 years old in good health.

This clonotype was recorded many times. The chain combines TRBV10-3 with TRBJ1-5, with D hard to call. Germline V gene data show CDR1 as ENHRY and CDR2 as SYGVKD. The CDR3 is 13 residues long. Trimming took off 1 base at V and 5 bases at J, with 6 bases between the two ends. The CDR3 nucleotides read TGTGCCATCAGTGAGTTCTCCGATCAGCCCCAGCATTTT. Translating it yields CAISEFSDQPQHF.

This clonotype was recorded at least ten times. The chain couples TRBV20-1 to TRBJ2-3; unclear D gene. The CDR3 runs to 12 residues. Germline values: CDR1 DFQATT, CDR2 SNEGSKA (reference sequence). V was cut by 2 bases and J by 3 bases, with 6 bases left in between. The chain's CDR3 is CSARTLTDTQYF. The DNA of the CDR3 is TGCAGTGCTAGAACCCTTACAGATACGCAGTATTTT.

This clonotype was seen repeatedly, ten times or more. The chain carries TRBV11-2 and TRBJ1-6; D perhaps matches TRBD1 (5 bases). This CDR3 contains 13 residues. V was pared by 6 bases and J by 7 bases, with 10 bases between. In germline, CDR1 is SGHAT, CDR2 FQNNGV. Written as DNA, the CDR3 is TGTGCCAGCAGTCGGGCAGGGAATTCACCCCTCCACTTT. Translated, it gives CASSRAGNSPLHF.

The rearrangement uses TRBV14 and TRBJ2-7; D is undetermined. Germline CDR1 is SGHDN and CDR2 is FVKESK. The CDR3 has 15 amino acids. Trimming stripped 2 bases from V and 5 bases from J, with 16 bases between. The CDR3 spells CASSQSILGRHEQYF. The CDR3 DNA follows: TGTGCCAGCAGCCAATCGATTCTCGGTCGGCACGAGCAGTACTTC.

This clonotype has just a few counts. The V call is TRBV6-1, the J call TRBJ2-3; D is possibly TRBD2 (5 bases). CDR3 size: 14 residues. Germline CDR1 is MNHNS and CDR2 is SASEGT. V was cut by 3 bases and J by 5 bases, with 12 bases left in between. The CDR3 coding sequence is TGTGCCAGCAGTGAGGACTTACTGAAAGATACGCAGTATTTT. Translation gives CASSEDLLKDTQYF.

The table lists this clonotype with many counts. The chain joins TRBV5-1 to TRBJ2-1; possibly TRBD2 for D (6 bases). Germline V gives CDR1 SGHRS, CDR2 YFSETQ. V was shortened by 1 base and J by 8 bases, with 13 bases between the two germline ends. CDR3 length equals 14 residues. CDR3 region: CASSLIGGVHEQFF. The CDR3 DNA follows: TGCGCCAGCAGCTTGATCGGAGGGGTACATGAGCAGTTCTTC.

This clonotype was picked up a small number of times. V usage is TRBV6-6 and J usage is TRBJ2-2; TRBD2 aligns across 7 bases. Germline V gene lookup returns CDR1 MNHNY and CDR2 SVGAGI (reference sequence). This CDR3 has 16 residues. V dropped 5 bases and J dropped 4; count of bases not matched to a gene: 10. The CDR3 bases are TGTGCCAGCAGTGATCCGGGACTACAATTCACCGGGGAGCTGTTTTTT. This gives the protein CASSDPGLQFTGELFF.

In its sample, this clonotype was seen many times. J is TRBJ2-5 and V is TRBV20-1; D remains unclear. CDR3 size: 15 residues. Germline V lookup: CDR1 DFQATT, CDR2 SNEGSKA (reference sequence). V was cut by 3 bases and J by 2 bases, with 16 bases left in between. The CDR3 nucleotides are TGCAGTGCTAGTGATTCGCGGCCACCACAAGAGACCCAGTACTTC. Residues: CSASDSRPPQETQYF.

This clonotype was observed a few times. The rearrangement links TRBV2 to TRBJ1-2; no definite D call. The germline V gene has CDR1 SNHLY and CDR2 FYNNEI. The CDR3 loop spans 15 amino acids. V gave up 6 bases and J gave up 4 bases, with 18 bases separating them. The CDR3 sequence is CASSLPKSSGYGYTF. CDR3 DNA: TGTGCCAGCAGCTTACCTAAGAGCAGCGGCTATGGCTACACCTTC.

This clonotype was seen a few times. This chain connects TRBV10-3 to TRBJ2-5, with 9 bases matching TRBD2. The germline gives CDR1 ENHRY, CDR2 SYGVKD. This CDR3 contains 15 residues. Trimming took 2 bases from V and 5 from J; bases not matched to a gene: 6. CDR3 DNA sequence: TGTGCCATCAGTGAGCGGCCAGCGGGAGGTGAGACCCAGTACTTC. This translates into CAISERPAGGETQYF.

This clonotype was detected only a few times. The chain recombines TRBV5-5 with TRBJ2-3; possible D gene TRBD1, 5 bases. Germline CDR1 is SGHKS and CDR2 is YYEKEE (reference sequence). Trimming removed 0 bases at V and 4 bases at J, with 12 bases between. The CDR3 sequence is 15 residues long. CDR3 bases: TGTGCCAGCAGCTTGGTTCCTCAGGGTTCAGATACGCAGTATTTT. This codes for CASSLVPQGSDTQYF. Full variable domain (rest looked up from reference TRBV5-5 and TRBJ2-3): DAGVTQSPTHLIKTRGQQVTLRCSPISGHKSVSWYQQVLGQGPQFIFQYYEKEERGRGNFPDRFSARQFPNYSSELNVNALLLGDSALYLCASSLVPQGSDTQYFGPGTRLTVL.

The V and J genes are TRBV7-9 and TRBJ2-5; TRBD1 matches at 7 bases. This CDR3 contains 16 residues. The germline gives CDR1 SEHNR, CDR2 FQNEAQ (reference sequence). V shed 1 base, J shed 2 bases, and the junction held 7 bases outside the gene matches. CDR3 protein: CASSLVGRTGQETQYF. The CDR3 bases are TGTGCCAGCAGCTTAGTCGGTAGGACAGGTCAAGAGACCCAGTACTTC.

This clonotype was detected a few times. The chain uses TRBV11-3 and TRBJ2-1, with TRBD1 matching 8 bases. V lost 2 bases to trimming and J lost 10 bases; unmatched junction nucleotides: 7. The CDR3 is 14 residues long. The germline CDR1 and CDR2 sequences are SGHNT and YENEEA. CDR3 sequence: CASSLPGQGGEQFF. The CDR3 coding sequence is TGTGCCAGCAGCTTACCAGGACAGGGCGGCGAGCAGTTCTTC.

The chain is built from TRBV3-1 and TRBJ2-1, with TRBD2 matching over 8 bases. The germline gives CDR1 LGHDT, CDR2 YNNKEL (reference sequence). The CDR3 is made up of 16 amino acids. The V gene end was trimmed by 6 bases and the J gene end by 2 bases; junction bases not matched to a gene: 9. CDR3 DNA sequence: TGTGCCAGCAGTAGTAAACTAGCGGTTCCCTACAATGAGCAGTTCTTC. It yields the protein CASSSKLAVPYNEQFF.

This clonotype came up a few times. The chain carries TRBV27 and TRBJ2-7, with 11 bases lining up with TRBD1. Trimming at V came to 6 bases and at J to 4 bases, leaving 8 bases not matched to a gene. CDR1 is MNHEY, CDR2 SMNVEV, per germline (reference sequence). The CDR3 is made up of 15 amino acids. The CDR3 here is CASSGTGGPYYEQYF. The CDR3 nucleotides are TGTGCCAGCAGCGGGACAGGGGGGCCTTATTACGAGCAGTACTTC.

This clonotype was counted at least ten times. The rearrangement uses TRBV12-3 or TRBV12-4 and TRBJ2-1, with 12 bases identical to TRBD1. There are 18 residues in the CDR3. Trimming took 5 bases from V and 6 from J; bases not matched to a gene: 14. CDR3 amino acids: CASSNRDRGRGSGNEQFF. The CDR3 DNA sequence: TGTGCCAGCAGTAACCGGGACAGGGGGCGCGGGAGTGGCAATGAGCAGTTCTTC.

This chain uses TRBV6-2 or TRBV6-3 with TRBJ2-2, with 9 bases lining up with TRBD2. The germline CDR1 and CDR2 sequences are MNHEY and SVGEGT. This CDR3 is built from 19 residues. The junction had 12 bases not matched to a gene; V was cut back by 2 bases and J by 2 bases. The CDR3 DNA follows: TGTGCCAGCAGTTACGCATTAGGTAGCGGGGGACTAAACACCGGGGAGCTGTTTTTT. This sequence encodes CASSYALGSGGLNTGELFF.

This clonotype showed up just a few times. V is TRBV7-9 and J is TRBJ1-3; D uncertain. This CDR3 spans 16 amino acids. Germline assignment: CDR1 SEHNR and CDR2 FQNEAQ (reference sequence). Trimming took 10 bases from V and 0 from J, leaving 19 bases between them. CDR3 in DNA: TGTGCCACCCTCCCCGCTTTTTTCCCCTCTGGAAACACCATATATTTT. Amino acids: CATLPAFFPSGNTIYF.

This clonotype has at least ten counts. This chain uses TRBV7-9 with TRBJ1-1; D ambiguous. V gave up 3 bases and J gave up 2 bases, with 16 bases separating them. The CDR3 is 16 amino acids. CDR1 and CDR2 from the germline V gene are SEHNR and FQNEAQ (reference sequence). CDR3 sequence: CASSLVPSRINTEAFF. CDR3 bases: TGTGCCAGCAGCTTGGTCCCTTCAAGAATTAACACTGAAGCTTTCTTT.

This rearrangement joins TRBV19 to TRBJ2-1, with D possibly matching TRBD2 (5 bases). Between the trimmed V and J ends, which lost 0 bases and 0 bases, there was a span of 9 bases. Per the germline V gene, CDR1 is LNHDA and CDR2 is SQIVND (reference sequence). The CDR3 is made up of 16 amino acids. The CDR3 spells CASSIEGAVSYNEQFF. CDR3 DNA sequence: TGTGCCAGTAGTATAGAAGGAGCGGTCTCCTACAATGAGCAGTTCTTC.